The source of this TCR beta chain is a study of blood T cell repertoires in COVID-19. Study-level information: Sites in the United States, Italy and Spain provided acute and convalescent COVID-19 samples. Sample material is recorded as cDNA or gDNA derived from T cells, B-cell-depleted T cells, or PBMCs.

In the original analysis: Counts of nucleated cells, estimated from reference gene primer amplification, were obtained. Generated by immunoSEQ multiplex PCR, the TCRdb table keeps only in-frame clones and is missing some. The V and J calls and clone size come from that table; D and trimming were worked out from the DNA. The sample includes some 47,000 clones, around 80% of them seen just once. This clone was recorded a few times. This CDR3 has 16 residues. Germline V gene lookup returns CDR1 SGHRS and CDR2 YFSETQ. J gave up 0 bases and V 4 bases, and 9 bases lay outside the gene matches. The chain has TRBV5-1 and TRBJ1-1, with 7 bases that match TRBD1. Sequencing was carried out using peripheral blood. This TCR derives from a human donor in a cohort sampled during active COVID-19. The CDR3 reads CASSPGWTGLNTEAFF. CDR3 nucleotide sequence: TGCGCCAGCAGCCCCGGATGGACAGGATTGAACACTGAAGCTTTCTTT. Combining the CDR3 with reference TRBV5-1 and TRBJ1-1 gives the whole variable domain KAGVTQTPRYLIKTRGQQVTLSCSPISGHRSVSWYQQTPGQGLQFLFEYFSETQRNKGNFPGRFSGRQFSNSRSEMNVSTLELGDSALYLCASSPGWTGLNTEAFFGQGTRLTVV.